In its sample, the clone carrying this T cell receptor (beta chain) was seen a few times. What it binds is unknown. The data were obtained in a study of blood T cells in healthy people across ages. A sample-barcoded 5' primer and a J-beta primer mix were used in a second PCR of roughly 7 to 11 cycles. From the 5' RACE reads, TCRdb called clonotypes with MiXCR, one entry per CDR3 protein. Here the sample spans approximately 1,000,000 distinct CDR3 sequences, under 40% being singletons. The V and J ends lost 3 bases and 2 bases respectively, with 14 bases between them. This CDR3 has 16 amino acids. The study's findings and limits: Diversity was estimated from one million T cells, and these estimates were considered underestimates.

The sample was blood. This sequence originates from a man aged 18-30 years in good health. The chain links TRBV12-3 or TRBV12-4 to TRBJ2-1; the D call may be TRBD1 or TRBD2 (5 bases each). The CDR3 region is CASSFVGAGPYNEQFF. DNA of the CDR3: TGTGCCAGCAGTTTTGTCGGGGCAGGACCCTACAATGAGCAGTTCTTC.